This TCR beta chain was identified during a study of metastatic and nonmetastatic thyroid tumors. Study-wide results and caveats: In both blood and tumor samples, TCR beta diversity was reported significantly higher for malignant than benign nodules.

Original processing notes: Using the CDR3 differences seen across clinicopathological groups, the authors built a distant-metastasis classifier for papillary thyroid cancer, which was meant to discriminate distant-metastatic patients. TCRdb re-analyzed the PCR reads using MiXCR. The V and J calls follow TCRdb's processing rather than the paper's. The sample contains over 10,000 clones, around 29% of which appear only once. Thyroid surgery took place with no prior treatment in any patient. The CDR3 runs to 15 residues. The germline CDR1 and CDR2 sequences are DFQATT and SNEGSKA (reference sequence). Trimming left V 3 bases short and J 4 bases short, with 16 bases between. About this clone: Its antigen is not identified.

The sample was tumor tissue. This receptor was obtained from a male donor with papillary thyroid cancer or a benign thyroid nodule (not recorded which). Some clones in this sample may be carry-over from other donors' samples. The J gene is TRBJ1-5, the V gene TRBV20-1; TRBD1 is a possible D gene (6 bases). Written as DNA, the CDR3 is TGCAGTGCTAGGGGTGGAGGGGGTTTAAATCAGCCCCAGCATTTT. It translates to CSARGGGGLNQPQHF.